This is a list of T cell receptor beta chains from one sample in a study of blood T cell repertoires in COVID-19. TCRdb keeps only in-frame clones here, not all; method: immunoSEQ multiplex PCR. This table has 250,000 to 350,000 clones, more than 75% appearing once. Source material: PBMCs or T cells enriched from blood (not recorded which). Receptor source: a woman in her sixties in a cohort exposed to, infected with or recovered from COVID-19 (not recorded which). The CDR3 runs from the conserved cysteine through the conserved F or W. A D gene is named only where the DNA matches it firmly. The size of a clone is reported for some rows only, either as once, few or many, or as a class for expanded clones.

V: TRBV24-1; D: -; J: TRBJ1-4; size: few; DNA: TGTGCCACCAGTGTGGCGGGCCCTAATGAAAAACTGTTTTTT; CDR3: CATSVAGPNEKLFF
V: TRBV2; D: -; J: TRBJ1-6; size: -; DNA: TGTGCCAGCAGTGAAGCGCGGGCTGCAAATTCACCCCTCCACTTT; CDR3: CASSEARAANSPLHF
V: TRBV2; D: -; J: TRBJ1-1; size: few; DNA: TGTGCCAGCAGTGAAGGGAGGATCACTGAAGCTTTCTTT; CDR3: CASSEGRITEAFF
V: TRBV7-9; D: -; J: TRBJ1-4; size: -; DNA: TGTGCCAGCAGCCCCGGGACGGGGGGCGAAAAACTGTTTTTT; CDR3: CASSPGTGGEKLFF
V: TRBV30; D: TRBD1; J: TRBJ1-6; size: -; DNA: TGTGCCTGGAGTGCCGGGACAGGGCACTCACCCCTCCACTTT; CDR3: CAWSAGTGHSPLHF
V: TRBV19; D: -; J: TRBJ1-4; size: -; DNA: TGTGCCAGTAGTGTTGACAGGAGTATCGGCGAAAAACTGTTTTTT; CDR3: CASSVDRSIGEKLFF
V: TRBV5-1; D: -; J: TRBJ1-3; size: -; DNA: TGCGCCAGCAGCTTGGAGGGGACTTACTCTGGAAACACCATATATTTT; CDR3: CASSLEGTYSGNTIYF
V: TRBV24-1; D: TRBD1; J: TRBJ2-7; size: -; DNA: TGTGCCACCAGCACAGGGGGCTACGAGCAGTACTTC; CDR3: CATSTGGYEQYF
V: TRBV2; D: TRBD2; J: TRBJ2-1; size: -; DNA: TGTGCCAGCAGCCCGGGACTACGTCACGGAGTAGTGGTCGACAATGAGCAGTTCTTC; CDR3: CASSPGLRHGVVVDNEQFF
V: TRBV7-6; D: TRBD2; J: TRBJ2-3; size: -; DNA: TGTGCCAGCAGCGACAGGACTAGCGGGGGCACAGATACGCAGTATTTT; CDR3: CASSDRTSGGTDTQYF
V: TRBV7-2; D: -; J: TRBJ2-7; size: -; DNA: TGTGCCAGCAGCGACGGGAATAGTAACGAGCAGTACTTC; CDR3: CASSDGNSNEQYF
V: TRBV28; D: -; J: TRBJ2-7; size: -; DNA: TGTGCCAGCATATCTTCGGGTATCGGCTACGAGCAGTACTTC; CDR3: CASISSGIGYEQYF